This T cell receptor beta chain was recorded in a study of graft-versus-host responses after intestinal transplantation. As for the study in general: All of the recipients had induction that used anti-thymocyte globulin, then tacrolimus and steroids for two to three years.

Using immunoSEQ multiplex PCR, the repertoire was profiled, and TCRdb retains in-frame clones only, with some absent. The profile shows more than 90,000 clones, about 93% of them singletons. Details on this clone: What it binds is unknown.

This receptor was taken from a human donor who received an intestinal transplant. Specimen: unstimulated CD8+ T cells sorted from spleen or lymph node cells, collected before intestinal transplant.

The CDR3 is CASSLSRGGEGYEQYF. CDR3 bases: TGTGCCAGCAGTTTATCGAGGGGGGGAGAAGGATACGAGCAGTACTTC. The V gene is TRBV27, the J gene TRBJ2-7; tentatively, D is TRBD2 (7 bases). Germline CDR1 and CDR2: MNHEY and SMNVEV (reference sequence). This CDR3 comprises 16 residues. Trimming pared 0 bases from V and 4 bases from J, leaving 16 bases between.